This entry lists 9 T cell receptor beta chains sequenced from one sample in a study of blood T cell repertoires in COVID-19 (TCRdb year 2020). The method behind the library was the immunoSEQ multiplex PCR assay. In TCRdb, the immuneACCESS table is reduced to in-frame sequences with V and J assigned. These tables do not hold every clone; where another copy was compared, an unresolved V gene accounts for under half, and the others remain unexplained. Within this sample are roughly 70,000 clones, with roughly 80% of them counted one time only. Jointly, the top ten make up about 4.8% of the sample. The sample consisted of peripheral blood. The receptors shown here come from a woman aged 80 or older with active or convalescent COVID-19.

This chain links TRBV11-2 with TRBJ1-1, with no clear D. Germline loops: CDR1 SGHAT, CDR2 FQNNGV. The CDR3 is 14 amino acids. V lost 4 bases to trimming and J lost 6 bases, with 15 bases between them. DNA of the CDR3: TGTGCCAGCAGCTGGACTCTCGGTGGAGCTGAAGCTTTCTTT. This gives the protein CASSWTLGGAEAFF.

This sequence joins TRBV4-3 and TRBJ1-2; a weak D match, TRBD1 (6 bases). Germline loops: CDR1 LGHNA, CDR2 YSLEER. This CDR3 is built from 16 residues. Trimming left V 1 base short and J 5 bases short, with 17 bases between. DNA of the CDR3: TGCGCCAGCAGCCAAGGCCAGGGGCGGCCTTTATATGGCTACACCTTC. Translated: CASSQGQGRPLYGYTF.

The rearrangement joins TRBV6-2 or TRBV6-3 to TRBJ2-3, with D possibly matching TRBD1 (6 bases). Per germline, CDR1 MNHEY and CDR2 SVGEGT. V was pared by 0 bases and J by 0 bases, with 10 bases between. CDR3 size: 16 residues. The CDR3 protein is CASSYSGQISTDTQYF. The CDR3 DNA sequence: TGTGCCAGCAGTTACTCGGGACAAATTAGCACAGATACGCAGTATTTT.

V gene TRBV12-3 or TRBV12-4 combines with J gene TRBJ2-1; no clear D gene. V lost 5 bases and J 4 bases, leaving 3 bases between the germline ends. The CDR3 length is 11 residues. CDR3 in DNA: TGTGCCAGCAGTCTGTACAATGAGCAGTTCTTC. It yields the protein CASSLYNEQFF.

CDR3 in amino acids: CASSLPAGVGEQFF. The CDR3 nucleotides read TGTGCCAGCAGCTTGCCGGCAGGGGTCGGTGAGCAGTTCTTC. The chain is built from TRBV7-3 and TRBJ2-1, with D possibly TRBD1 on 6 matching bases. CDR3 length equals 14 residues. CDR1 is SGHTA and CDR2 is FQGTGA in the germline V gene. V was cut by 3 bases and J by 9 bases, with 15 bases left in between.

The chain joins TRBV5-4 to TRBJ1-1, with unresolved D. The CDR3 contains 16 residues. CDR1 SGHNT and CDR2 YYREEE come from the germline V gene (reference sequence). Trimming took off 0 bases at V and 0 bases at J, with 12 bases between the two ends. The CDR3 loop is CASSLGRQRLNTEAFF. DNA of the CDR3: TGTGCCAGCAGCTTGGGCCGTCAGCGGCTGAACACTGAAGCTTTCTTT.

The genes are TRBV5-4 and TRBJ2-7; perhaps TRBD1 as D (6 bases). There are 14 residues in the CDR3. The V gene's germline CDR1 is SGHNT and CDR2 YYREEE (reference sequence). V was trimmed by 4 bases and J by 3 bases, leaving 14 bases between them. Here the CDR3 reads CASSPFTGYYEQYF. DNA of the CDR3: TGTGCCAGCAGCCCATTTACAGGGTACTACGAGCAGTACTTC.

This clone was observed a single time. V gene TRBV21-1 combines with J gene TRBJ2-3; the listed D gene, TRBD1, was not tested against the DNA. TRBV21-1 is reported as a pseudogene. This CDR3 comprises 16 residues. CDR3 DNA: TGTGCCAGCAACCTGCCGGGACAGGGGCGCCCAGATACGCAGTATTTT. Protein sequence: CASNLPGQGRPDTQYF.

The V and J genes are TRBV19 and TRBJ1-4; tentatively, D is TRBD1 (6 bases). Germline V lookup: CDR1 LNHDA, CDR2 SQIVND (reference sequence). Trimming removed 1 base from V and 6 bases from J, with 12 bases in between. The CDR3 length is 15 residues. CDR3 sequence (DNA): TGTGCCAGTAGTATAGGGAATCACAGGGATGAAAAACTGTTTTTT. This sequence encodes CASSIGNHRDEKLFF. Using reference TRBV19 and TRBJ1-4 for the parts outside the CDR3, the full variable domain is DGGITQSPKYLFRKEGQNVTLSCEQNLNHDAMYWYRQDPGQGLRLIYYSQIVNDFQKGDIAEGYSVSREKKESFPLTVTSAQKNPTAFYLCASSIGNHRDEKLFFGSGTQLSVL.